The 22 T cell receptor beta chains listed next were all sequenced from one sample in a study of cytomegalovirus exposure and HLA in healthy donors. The table came from immunoSEQ multiplex PCR; TCRdb's copy has only in-frame clones and leaves some out. This sample has 120,000 to 150,000 clones, with almost 90% found just once. The sequencing input was PBMCs. The receptor source for this set is a woman under 30 in good health and CMV-seropositive.

The chain employs TRBV4-1 and TRBJ2-6; a weak D match, TRBD2 (6 bases). CDR1 is MGHRA, CDR2 YSYEKL, per germline. V was trimmed by 1 base and J by 2 bases, leaving 6 bases between them. This CDR3 is 15 amino acids long. CDR3 amino acids: CASSQGRAGANVLTF. CDR3 DNA sequence: TGCGCCAGCAGCCAAGGGAGGGCTGGGGCCAACGTCCTGACTTTC.

The rearrangement links TRBV15 to TRBJ1-6; 7 bases align to TRBD1. CDR1 and CDR2 from the germline V gene are LNHNV and YYDKDF (reference sequence). CDR3 size: 15 residues. With V trimmed by 5 bases and J by 9 bases, 10 bases remained unmatched. CDR3 sequence: CATSSWDSSSSPLHF. The CDR3 DNA reads as TGTGCCACCAGCTCATGGGACAGTTCTTCTTCACCCCTCCACTTT.

This chain joins TRBV6-5 and TRBJ1-2; D gene uncertain. The V end lost 4 bases, the J end lost 7 bases, and 22 bases lay between the germline ends. The CDR3 runs to 16 residues. Germline CDR1 and CDR2: MNHEY and SVGAGI. Here the CDR3 reads CASSFLSRREGFGYTF. The CDR3 DNA is TGTGCCAGCAGTTTTCTGTCTCGGCGCGAGGGCTTTGGCTACACCTTC.

V and J are TRBV7-3 and TRBJ2-3, with D tentatively TRBD1 (5 bases). The CDR3 length is 14 residues. Looked up from germline, CDR1 is SGHTA and CDR2 is FQGTGA. Between the trimmed V and J ends, which lost 4 bases and 2 bases, there was a span of 10 bases. The DNA for the CDR3 is TGTGCCAGCAGCTCCCAGGGTAACACAGATACGCAGTATTTT. This gives the protein CASSSQGNTDTQYF.

V is TRBV10-3 and J is TRBJ1-6; D perhaps matches TRBD1 (6 bases). From germline, CDR1 is ENHRY and CDR2 SYGVKD. The CDR3 has 14 residues. Trimming removed 7 bases at V and 7 bases at J, with 14 bases between. CDR3 DNA: TGTGCCATCACGAGGGACAACCAAAATTCACCCCTCCACTTT. Amino acid sequence: CAITRDNQNSPLHF.

The chain joins TRBV7-8 to TRBJ2-7; 11 nucleotides agree with TRBD2. With 10 bases clipped from V and 7 bases from J, the junction kept 9 bases outside the gene matches. The CDR3 sequence is 13 residues long. Germline values: CDR1 SGHVS, CDR2 FQNEAQ. The CDR3 nucleotides read TGTGCCACCCTTAGCGGGGGGGCGAGAGAGCAGTACTTC. Its translation is CATLSGGAREQYF.

CDR3 sequence reads: CASEHFLIGGGRYTEAFF. The DNA for the CDR3 is TGTGCCAGCGAACACTTCTTAATAGGGGGGGGCAGGTACACTGAAGCTTTCTTT. The chain has TRBV11-3 and TRBJ1-1; D is perhaps TRBD1 (6 bases). This CDR3 spans 18 amino acids. Germline V gives CDR1 SGHNT, CDR2 YENEEA. Deletions cut 8 bases from V and 3 bases from J, with 28 bases between.

This rearrangement joins TRBV18 to TRBJ2-3; TRBD2 aligns across 9 bases. V dropped 0 bases and J dropped 3; count of bases not matched to a gene: 1. Per germline, CDR1 KGHSH and CDR2 LQKENI. The length of the CDR3 is 15 residues. CDR3 in amino acids: CASSPPSGRTDTQYF. The CDR3 DNA reads as TGTGCCAGCTCACCACCTAGCGGGAGAACAGATACGCAGTATTTT.

This chain uses TRBV5-1 with TRBJ2-5; perhaps TRBD1 as D (5 bases). Trimming removed 0 bases at V and 5 bases at J, with 8 bases between. CDR1 and CDR2 from the germline V gene are SGHRS and YFSETQ. The CDR3 consists of 13 residues. The CDR3 region is CASSLGRDETQYF. For the CDR3, the DNA is TGCGCCAGCAGCTTGGGCAGGGATGAGACCCAGTACTTC.

This chain connects TRBV5-1 to TRBJ1-3; perhaps TRBD1 as D (5 bases). This CDR3 is built from 15 residues. Germline CDR1 SGHRS, CDR2 YFSETQ. Trimming took off 1 base at V and 0 bases at J, with 8 bases between the two ends. CDR3 sequence: CASSLQGYSGNTIYF. The DNA for the CDR3 is TGCGCCAGCAGCTTGCAGGGTTACTCTGGAAACACCATATATTTT.

The chain couples TRBV15 to TRBJ1-5, with D unclear. The CDR3 runs 15 residues. Trimming stripped 2 bases from V and 6 bases from J, with 14 bases between. Germline V gene data show CDR1 as LNHNV and CDR2 as YYDKDF (reference sequence). CDR3 nucleotides: TGTGCCACCAGCAGAAACCCGGCGGGATCTCAGCCCCAGCATTTT. It translates to CATSRNPAGSQPQHF.

This rearrangement joins TRBV4-3 to TRBJ2-2; TRBD2 matches at 10 bases. Germline V gene sequence: CDR1 LGHNA, CDR2 YSLEER. With V trimmed by 1 base and J by 6 bases, 11 bases remained unmatched. The length of the CDR3 is 18 residues. CDR3: CASSQGAAGGRTPGELFF. For the CDR3, the DNA is TGCGCCAGCAGCCAAGGTGCAGCGGGGGGGAGAACCCCCGGGGAGCTGTTTTTT.

This chain connects TRBV27 to TRBJ1-6; TRBD1 might be the D (5 bases). The CDR3 loop spans 15 amino acids. V lost 3 bases and J 8 bases, leaving 14 bases between the germline ends. Germline loops: CDR1 MNHEY, CDR2 SMNVEV (reference sequence). The DNA for the CDR3 is TGTGCCAGCAGTTTGAGCGCAGGGAGGTATTCACCCCTCCACTTT. This gives the protein CASSLSAGRYSPLHF.

CDR3 region: CASSPLGRNNYGYTF. Here the CDR3 DNA reads TGTGCCAGCTCACCATTAGGCAGGAACAACTATGGCTACACCTTC. This chain joins TRBV18 and TRBJ1-2; no clear D gene. The germline CDR1 and CDR2 sequences are KGHSH and LQKENI. V was trimmed by 2 bases and J by 2 bases, leaving 12 bases between them. This CDR3 comprises 15 residues.

The chain couples TRBV7-2 to TRBJ2-3; D call uncertain. Trimming removed 5 bases from V and 8 bases from J, with 8 bases in between. Germline V lookup: CDR1 SGHTA, CDR2 FQGNSA. CDR3 length equals 11 residues. The CDR3 DNA reads as TGTGCCAGCAGCCCCTTCGGTACGCAGTATTTT. Encoded protein: CASSPFGTQYF.

The CDR3 region has the DNA TGTGCCAGCAGCTCAGGGGGATTCGACAGGGCGATCTACGAGCAGTACTTC. It codes for CASSSGGFDRAIYEQYF. The chain has TRBV11-1 and TRBJ2-7; 7 bases match TRBD1. The CDR3 length is 17 residues. CDR1 and CDR2 from the germline V gene are SGHAT and FQDESV (reference sequence). V shed 4 bases and J 3 bases; nucleotides not matched to a gene: 15.

In this sample, this clone turned up once. The sample contains more than one DNA sequence encoding this CDR3. The rearrangement links TRBV10-3 to TRBJ2-5; D possibly corresponds to TRBD2 (5 bases). Trimming stripped 3 bases from V and 4 bases from J, with 9 bases between. Looked up from germline, CDR1 is ENHRY and CDR2 is SYGVKD. CDR3 length equals 13 residues. The DNA of the CDR3 is TGTGCCATCAGTGAAGGGAGTCGAGAGACCCAGTACTTC. Encoded protein: CAISEGSRETQYF.

The rearrangement joins TRBV27 to TRBJ2-7, with 7 positions matching TRBD1. The trim removed 3 bases at V and 2 bases at J, leaving 10 bases unmatched. This CDR3 region has 16 residues. Germline V gene sequence: CDR1 MNHEY, CDR2 SMNVEV (reference sequence). CDR3 bases: TGTGCCAGCAGTTTTCTTCCGCGACAGGGACCCTACGAGCAGTACTTC. This translates into CASSFLPRQGPYEQYF.

The rearrangement uses TRBV6-1 and TRBJ1-1; tentatively, D is TRBD1 (6 bases). The CDR3 length is 12 residues. From germline, CDR1 is MNHNS and CDR2 SASEGT. V lost 6 bases and J lost 7, with 12 bases in between. The CDR3 region has the DNA TGTGCCAGCAGCCCTGGACAGCTTGAAGCTTTCTTT. Encoded protein: CASSPGQLEAFF.

V is TRBV5-6 and J is TRBJ2-5; weak D call: TRBD2 (5 bases). The CDR3 is 15 residues long. Germline CDR1 and CDR2: SGHDT and YYEEEE. V was clipped by 0 bases and J by 4 bases, with 13 bases between them. Here the CDR3 reads CASSLASGYRETQYF. The CDR3 coding sequence is TGTGCCAGCAGCTTGGCATCGGGGTATAGAGAGACCCAGTACTTC.

Points on this clone: Different DNA sequences within this sample yield the same CDR3. The chain carries TRBV7-3 and TRBJ1-1, with TRBD1 as a possible D gene (5 bases). The CDR3 sequence is 14 residues long. Germline CDR1 reads SGHTA; CDR2 reads FQGTGA. The V gene lost 0 bases and the J gene lost 3 bases, with 8 bases spanning the gap. The CDR3 bases are TGTGCCAGCAGCTTAACTGGGGGGGACACTGAAGCTTTCTTT. Its protein product is CASSLTGGDTEAFF.

The V call is TRBV6-1, the J call TRBJ1-6; TRBD1 might be the D (5 bases). The V and J ends lost 7 bases and 5 bases respectively, with 9 bases between them. Germline CDR1 MNHNS, CDR2 SASEGT. The CDR3 extends over 13 amino acids. In DNA, the CDR3 is TGTGCCAGCATTAGGGGCGATAATTCACCCCTCCACTTT. The encoded protein is CASIRGDNSPLHF.